One and the same sample provided the 2 T cell receptor beta chains below, sequenced in a study of CD8 T cells in ankylosing spondylitis. Findings of the study overall: In ankylosing spondylitis blood, a motif of several highly homologous TCR beta variants appeared characteristic.

MiXCR, applied by TCRdb to the 5' RACE reads, yields one record per CDR3 protein. Of roughly 670,000 distinct CDR3 sequences listed, roughly 19% are singletons. No antigen is known for these receptors. Sequenced material: blood, either unsorted or a sorted T cell fraction (not recorded which). These receptors were collected from a male donor with ankylosing spondylitis.

This clonotype showed up just a few times. The chain carries TRBV5-6 and TRBJ1-1; TRBD1 matches at 8 bases. Unmatched junction bases numbered 11, after V lost 4 bases and J lost 3 bases. The CDR3 length is 16 residues. Germline CDR1 is SGHDT and CDR2 is YYEEEE. CDR3 nucleotides: TGTGCCAGCAGCACCGGACAGGGATGGGGGGACACTGAAGCTTTCTTT. Its translation is CASSTGQGWGDTEAFF.

J is TRBJ1-1 and V is TRBV11-2; no clear D gene. This CDR3 comprises 13 residues. Between the trimmed V and J ends, which lost 2 bases and 5 bases, there was a span of 9 bases. Germline V CDR1 and CDR2: SGHAT, FQNNGV. This CDR3 reads CASSLNGWTEAFF. CDR3 in DNA: TGTGCCAGCAGCTTAAATGGATGGACTGAAGCTTTCTTT.